One sample yielded the 23 T cell receptor beta chains listed below, sequenced in a study of OX40 agonist ivuxolimab in advanced cancers. Here immunoSEQ multiplex PCR was the method, and the copy in TCRdb shows in-frame clones only, minus some. The repertoire holds about 83,000 clones, with 84% as singletons. The specimen comprised CD4+ or CD8+ T cells sorted from blood, sampled in a trial of the OX40 agonist ivuxolimab. Every receptor here comes from an adult with an advanced solid tumor such as melanoma, head and neck, liver or kidney cancer.

The rearrangement joins TRBV5-1 to TRBJ2-2, with a weak D call TRBD1 (5 bases). Trimming left V 0 bases short and J 2 bases short, with 11 bases between. The CDR3 is 16 amino acids. In germline, CDR1 is SGHRS, CDR2 YFSETQ. CDR3 sequence (DNA): TGCGCCAGCAGCTTGGCCCCGCAGGGAAACACCGGGGAGCTGTTTTTT. Encoded protein: CASSLAPQGNTGELFF. The complete variable domain, with remaining parts taken from reference TRBV5-1 and TRBJ2-2, reads KAGVTQTPRYLIKTRGQQVTLSCSPISGHRSVSWYQQTPGQGLQFLFEYFSETQRNKGNFPGRFSGRQFSNSRSEMNVSTLELGDSALYLCASSLAPQGNTGELFFGEGSRLTVL.

V gene TRBV27 combines with J gene TRBJ1-5; 11 nucleotides agree with TRBD1. CDR1 and CDR2 from the germline V gene are MNHEY and SMNVEV (reference sequence). The V and J ends lost 8 bases and 10 bases, in that order; junction bases with no gene match: 7. The CDR3 has 13 amino acids. In DNA, the CDR3 is TGTGCCAGCTGGACAGGGGGCAGAGGACCCCAGCATTTT. This codes for CASWTGGRGPQHF.

The chain combines TRBV28 with TRBJ2-3; 8 bases agree with TRBD1. CDR1 and CDR2 (germline): MDHEN, SYDVKM. The CDR3 loop spans 17 amino acids. V lost 5 bases, J lost 2 bases, and 12 bases stayed unmatched. The CDR3 loop reads CASSPRNRDRYTDTQYF. CDR3 sequence (DNA): TGTGCCAGCAGTCCAAGAAACCGGGACAGGTACACAGATACGCAGTATTTT. Full variable domain (rest looked up from reference TRBV28 and TRBJ2-3): DVKVTQSSRYLVKRTGEKVFLECVQDMDHENMFWYRQDPGLGLRLIYFSYDVKMKEKGDIPEGYSVSREKKERFSLILESASTNQTSMYLCASSPRNRDRYTDTQYFGPGTRLTVL.

The V gene is TRBV5-4, the J gene TRBJ2-7, with D maybe TRBD1 (6 bases). The V end lost 0 bases, the J end lost 1 base, and 11 bases lay between the germline ends. This CDR3 is built from 15 residues. Germline loops: CDR1 SGHNT, CDR2 YYREEE (reference sequence). The CDR3 loop is CASSLGPDSSYEQYF. In nucleotides, the CDR3 is TGTGCCAGCAGCTTGGGACCGGACAGTTCCTACGAGCAGTACTTC.

The V and J genes are TRBV6-5 and TRBJ2-7, with a possible D match to TRBD2 (6 bases). Germline V CDR1 and CDR2: MNHEY, SVGAGI. This CDR3 contains 15 residues. Trimming cost V 2 bases and J 1 base, with 12 bases left between them. CDR3 DNA: TGTGCCAGCAGTTACGGCGGGGCGGGATCCTACGAGCAGTACTTC. It codes for CASSYGGAGSYEQYF.

The gene calls are TRBV7-2 and TRBJ2-1; unclear D gene. Germline V lookup: CDR1 SGHTA, CDR2 FQGNSA. The CDR3 is 12 amino acids. V dropped 2 bases and J dropped 4 bases, with 3 bases sitting between them. The CDR3 loop is CASSLNYNEQFF. In DNA form, the CDR3 reads TGTGCCAGCAGCTTAAATTACAATGAGCAGTTCTTC.

This sequence joins TRBV6-8 and TRBJ2-2; D is perhaps TRBD1 (5 bases). In germline, CDR1 is MNHGY, CDR2 SAAAGT. Trimming took 2 bases from V and 3 from J, leaving 19 bases between them. This CDR3 has 18 amino acids. As DNA, the CDR3 is TGTGCCAGCAGTTACGGGGCCGGCAAGAAACTGCACACCGGGGAGCTGTTTTTT. As protein: CASSYGAGKKLHTGELFF.

The chain employs TRBV11-3 and TRBJ2-7; perhaps TRBD2 as D (6 bases). The germline CDR1 and CDR2 sequences are SGHNT and YENEEA. V was shortened by 1 base and J by 0 bases, with 10 bases between the two germline ends. The length of the CDR3 is 15 residues. CDR3 in DNA: TGTGCCAGCAGCTTAGGGGGGGACCGCTCCTACGAGCAGTACTTC. This translates into CASSLGGDRSYEQYF.

With regard to this clone: A junction end diverges from the germline sequence, so it may reflect a read error. V and J are TRBV28 and TRBJ2-7, with D possibly TRBD1 on 6 matching bases. The J call may not be correct, given that the DNA end is closer to TRBJ2-5. Germline V gene sequence: CDR1 MDHEN, CDR2 SYDVKM. The CDR3 has 13 residues. In DNA, the CDR3 is TGTGCCAGCAGTTCGCCGGGACAAGGGACCCAGTACTTC. Protein: CASSSPGQGTQYF.

The chain is built from TRBV4-1 and TRBJ1-1, with D hard to call. Trimming cost V 0 bases and J 8 bases, with 10 bases left between them. The CDR3 runs 13 residues. The germline V gene has CDR1 MGHRA and CDR2 YSYEKL. The CDR3 DNA reads TGCGCCAGCAGCCAAGAGTCTGCCAGGGAAGCTTTCTTT. Residues: CASSQESAREAFF.

This clone showed up just a few times. V gene TRBV19 combines with J gene TRBJ2-7; 7 bases align to TRBD1. V dropped 4 bases and J dropped 6; count of bases not matched to a gene: 9. The CDR3 is 14 residues long. Germline V gene lookup returns CDR1 LNHDA and CDR2 SQIVND (reference sequence). The CDR3 protein is CASSTSGEGAEQYF. DNA for the CDR3: TGTGCCAGTAGTACGTCCGGAGAGGGGGCCGAGCAGTACTTC.

This clone was seen only a few times. V and J are TRBV20-1 and TRBJ1-1; no clear D gene. The CDR3 loop spans 10 amino acids. Trimming took off 6 bases at V and 7 bases at J, with 9 bases between the two ends. CDR1 DFQATT and CDR2 SNEGSKA come from the germline V gene (reference sequence). The CDR3 region is CSAERREAFF. The DNA of the CDR3 is TGCAGTGCAGAACGCCGTGAAGCTTTCTTT.

The rearrangement uses TRBV4-2 and TRBJ2-3, with D tentatively TRBD1 or TRBD2 (5 bases each). The CDR3 covers 17 residues. Trimming removed 1 base at V and 2 bases at J, with 16 bases between. Germline CDR1 and CDR2: LGHNA and YNFKEQ. The CDR3 spells CASSQAGKPRATDTQYF. CDR3 nucleotides: TGTGCCAGCAGCCAAGCGGGGAAGCCCAGGGCCACAGATACGCAGTATTTT.

The rearrangement links TRBV6-6 to TRBJ1-2, with 7 nucleotides matching TRBD1. From germline, CDR1 is MNHNY and CDR2 SVGAGI (reference sequence). V gave up 5 bases and J gave up 6 bases; unmatched junction bases: 6. CDR3 length: 13 residues. DNA for the CDR3: TGTGCCAGCAGTAAGACAGGGTTGGATGGCTACACCTTC. This sequence encodes CASSKTGLDGYTF.

The J gene is TRBJ1-6, the V gene TRBV6-6; the D gene is possibly TRBD1 (5 bases). V was cut by 4 bases and J by 4 bases, with 11 bases left in between. Germline V gene data show CDR1 as MNHNY and CDR2 as SVGAGI (reference sequence). The CDR3 is made up of 15 amino acids. The CDR3 region is CASSFPGPYNSPLHF. In DNA, the CDR3 is TGTGCCAGCAGTTTCCCAGGGCCTTATAATTCACCCCTCCACTTT.

The rearrangement joins TRBV9 to TRBJ1-2; D possibly corresponds to TRBD1 (5 bases). Germline CDR1 and CDR2: SGDLS and YYNGEE. With 0 bases removed from V and 6 bases from J, the gap between germline ends came to 12 bases. CDR3 length equals 14 residues. The CDR3 reads CASSVAQGVDGYTF. DNA of the CDR3: TGTGCCAGCAGCGTAGCTCAGGGCGTGGATGGCTACACCTTC.

The rearrangement joins TRBV12-2 to TRBJ1-5; the table's D call, TRBD1, has no DNA check behind it. TRBV12-2 is a pseudogene locus. This CDR3 is 14 amino acids long. The CDR3 DNA sequence: TGTGCAAGTCGCCTCGGACAGGGGAATCAGCCCCAGCATTTT. Encoded protein: CASRLGQGNQPQHF.

This rearrangement joins TRBV18 to TRBJ2-1; 10 bases match TRBD2. This CDR3 is 15 amino acids long. In germline, CDR1 is KGHSH, CDR2 LQKENI. V trimming: 2 bases; J trimming: 3 bases; junction bases outside the gene matches: 1. The CDR3 coding sequence is TGTGCCAGCTCACCAACTAGCGGGATCTACAATGAGCAGTTCTTC. Translating gives CASSPTSGIYNEQFF.

This clone came up once. The rearrangement joins TRBV27 to TRBJ1-1; TRBD1 matches 10 bases. The CDR3 has 16 residues. The V gene end was trimmed by 0 bases and the J gene end by 3 bases; junction bases not matched to a gene: 4. In germline, CDR1 is MNHEY, CDR2 SMNVEV (reference sequence). CDR3 region: CASSLSRGTGDTEAFF. In DNA, the CDR3 is TGTGCCAGCAGTTTATCGCGAGGGACAGGGGACACTGAAGCTTTCTTT.

The chain couples TRBV6-1 to TRBJ1-5; D gene ambiguous. Germline CDR1 and CDR2: MNHNS and SASEGT. CDR3 size: 12 residues. Trimming removed 6 bases from V and 4 bases from J, with 7 bases in between. In DNA form, the CDR3 reads TGTGCCAGCAGCGAACAAAATCAGCCCCAGCATTTT. Protein product: CASSEQNQPQHF.

This sequence joins TRBV2 and TRBJ1-1; D gene uncertain. The CDR3 covers 15 residues. Trimming cost V 5 bases and J 0 bases, with 13 bases left between them. The V gene's germline CDR1 is SNHLY and CDR2 FYNNEI. CDR3 DNA: TGTGCCAGCAGTATCAATCCAATAATGAACACTGAAGCTTTCTTT. Translating it yields CASSINPIMNTEAFF.

The V gene is TRBV19, the J gene TRBJ2-2; possible D gene TRBD1, 5 bases. The germline CDR1 and CDR2 sequences are LNHDA and SQIVND (reference sequence). This CDR3 spans 14 amino acids. V lost 3 bases and J 4 bases, leaving 9 bases between the germline ends. This chain's CDR3 is CASSIQTVTGELFF. CDR3 nucleotides: TGTGCCAGTAGTATTCAGACAGTCACCGGGGAGCTGTTTTTT.

J is TRBJ1-5 and V is TRBV18; the D gene is possibly TRBD1 (5 bases). V lost 6 bases and J lost 4, with 13 bases in between. The CDR3 totals 14 residues. Germline values: CDR1 KGHSH, CDR2 LQKENI. The CDR3 region is CASSSEGLNQPQHF. Here the CDR3 DNA reads TGTGCCAGCTCTTCCGAGGGGCTGAATCAGCCCCAGCATTTT.